The 6 T cell receptor beta chains presented below share a single source sample, sequenced in a study of STAT5B mutations in CD4+ large granular lymphocyte leukemia. Assay: immunoSEQ multiplex PCR; the TCRdb copy retains only in-frame clones and omits some. This table holds approximately 36,000 clones, 75% to 85% found once. Material for sequencing was CD4+ T cells from blood buffy coats. The source of these receptors is a human donor in good health.

The chain links TRBV11-2 to TRBJ2-7; a weak D match, TRBD2 (5 bases). The germline V and J ends were trimmed by 0 bases and 6 bases, with 9 bases remaining between them. Germline CDR1 and CDR2: SGHAT and FQNNGV. The CDR3 extends over 13 amino acids. The CDR3 loop reads CASSLDLGAEQYF. CDR3 coding DNA: TGTGCCAGCAGCTTAGATTTGGGAGCCGAGCAGTACTTC.

This sequence joins TRBV27 and TRBJ2-7; D may match TRBD1 or TRBD2 (5 bases each). Trimming left V 8 bases short and J 3 bases short, with 14 bases between. The CDR3 consists of 13 residues. Germline V CDR1 and CDR2: MNHEY, SMNVEV (reference sequence). CDR3 sequence (DNA): TGTGCCAGCCGGCGAGGGGTGGTCTACGAGCAGTACTTC. This encodes CASRRGVVYEQYF.

V usage is TRBV5-6 and J usage is TRBJ2-5; D not certain. This CDR3 has 14 amino acids. V was shortened by 0 bases and J by 1 base, with 7 bases between the two germline ends. CDR1 and CDR2 (germline): SGHDT, YYEEEE. The DNA of the CDR3 is TGTGCCAGCAGCTTGGTGGTGGTCCAAGAGACCCAGTACTTC. It is translated as CASSLVVVQETQYF.

V gene TRBV4-1 combines with J gene TRBJ1-1, with 7 bases lining up with TRBD1. The V and J ends lost 4 bases and 0 bases, in that order; junction bases with no gene match: 8. The CDR3 is 16 residues long. The V gene's germline CDR1 is MGHRA and CDR2 YSYEKL. The CDR3 DNA reads TGCGCCAGCAGCCTTAGAGGGACAGACATGAACACTGAAGCTTTCTTT. It codes for CASSLRGTDMNTEAFF.

The V and J genes are TRBV20-1 and TRBJ1-3; a possible D gene is TRBD1 (5 bases). The V end was cut by 6 bases, the J end by 3 bases, with 6 bases between. Germline CDR1 reads DFQATT; CDR2 reads SNEGSKA (reference sequence). The CDR3 covers 11 residues. This CDR3 reads CSARVGNTIYF. The DNA for the CDR3 is TGCAGTGCCAGGGTTGGAAACACCATATATTTT.

The rearrangement links TRBV5-4 to TRBJ2-5, with 10 bases matching TRBD2. Germline lookup yields CDR1 SGHNT and CDR2 YYREEE (reference sequence). CDR3 size: 15 residues. With V trimmed by 1 base and J by 5 bases, 5 bases remained unmatched. CDR3 amino acids: CASSLPSGRGETQYF. DNA for the CDR3: TGTGCCAGCAGCTTGCCTAGCGGGAGAGGGGAGACCCAGTACTTC.